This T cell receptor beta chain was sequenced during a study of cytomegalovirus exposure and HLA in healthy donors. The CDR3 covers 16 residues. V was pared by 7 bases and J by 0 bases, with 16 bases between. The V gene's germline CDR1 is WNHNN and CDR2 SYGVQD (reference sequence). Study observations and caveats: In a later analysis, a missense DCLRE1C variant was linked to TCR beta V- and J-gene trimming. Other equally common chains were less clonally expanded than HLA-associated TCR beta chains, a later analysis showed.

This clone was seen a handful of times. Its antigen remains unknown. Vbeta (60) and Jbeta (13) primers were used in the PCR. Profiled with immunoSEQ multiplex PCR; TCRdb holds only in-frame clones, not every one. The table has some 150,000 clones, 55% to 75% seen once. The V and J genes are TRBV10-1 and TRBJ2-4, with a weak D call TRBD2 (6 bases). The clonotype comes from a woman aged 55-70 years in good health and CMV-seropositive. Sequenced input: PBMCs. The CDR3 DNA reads TGCGCCAGCACCCCAAGGGGACTTCTAGCCAAAAACATTCAGTACTTC. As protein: CASTPRGLLAKNIQYF.